These 30 T cell receptor beta chains originate from one sample sequenced in a study of shared clonotypes between healthy human individuals. Here immunoSEQ multiplex PCR was the method, and the copy in TCRdb shows in-frame clones only, minus some. The data contain about 79,000 clones, over 55% of them singletons. Material: memory CD8+ T cells sorted from blood. Subset defined: CD45RO+ cells pooled with CCR7-negative TemRA cells. Every receptor here comes from a man aged 25-40 years in good health.

The chain is built from TRBV6-4 and TRBJ2-2, with 11 nucleotides matching TRBD2. Germline assignment: CDR1 MRHNA and CDR2 SNTAGT. V lost 6 bases, J lost 7 bases, and 7 bases stayed unmatched. CDR3 size: 15 residues. Here the CDR3 reads CASSSSGRAIGELFF. The CDR3 region has the DNA TGTGCCAGCAGCAGTAGCGGGAGGGCAATCGGGGAGCTGTTTTTT.

The chain joins TRBV2 to TRBJ2-1, with TRBD1 matching 10 bases. This CDR3 comprises 15 residues. The V and J ends lost 0 bases and 10 bases, in that order; junction bases with no gene match: 6. Germline V gives CDR1 SNHLY, CDR2 FYNNEI. The DNA for the CDR3 is TGTGCCAGCAGTGAAGCGAGGGACAGGGGAAACGAGCAGTTCTTC. This sequence encodes CASSEARDRGNEQFF.

The chain uses TRBV2 and TRBJ1-5; weak D call: TRBD1 (6 bases). The CDR3 is 16 residues long. V was trimmed by 5 bases and J by 7 bases, leaving 21 bases between them. The V gene's germline CDR1 is SNHLY and CDR2 FYNNEI. CDR3 sequence: CASSTNLQGQEQPQHF. In DNA form, the CDR3 reads TGTGCCAGCAGTACAAACCTACAGGGTCAAGAGCAGCCCCAGCATTTT. Supplemented by reference TRBV2 and TRBJ1-5, the full variable domain reads EPEVTQTPSHQVTQMGQEVILRCVPISNHLYFYWYRQILGQKVEFLVSFYNNEISEKSEIFDDQFSVERPDGSNFTLKIRSTKLEDSAMYFCASSTNLQGQEQPQHFGDGTRLSIL.

This clone has a handful of counts. The chain has TRBV28 and TRBJ2-7, with D unresolved. CDR1 is MDHEN, CDR2 SYDVKM, per germline. With 1 base removed from V and 0 bases from J, the gap between germline ends came to 7 bases. This CDR3 contains 14 residues. CDR3 bases: TGTGCCAGCAGTTTATACGGTAGCTCCTACGAGCAGTACTTC. Protein sequence: CASSLYGSSYEQYF.

The chain couples TRBV27 to TRBJ1-5; 7 nucleotides match TRBD1. Trimming at V came to 1 base and at J to 15 bases, leaving 9 bases not matched to a gene. Germline V gene lookup returns CDR1 MNHEY and CDR2 SMNVEV (reference sequence). The CDR3 is 13 amino acids. The DNA of the CDR3 is TGTGCCAGCAGTTTATTGGGGACAGTACCTTGGCATTTT. Its protein is CASSLLGTVPWHF.

This chain uses TRBV27 with TRBJ2-5, with a tentative D call TRBD2 (6 bases). Trimming took off 7 bases at V and 7 bases at J, with 13 bases between the two ends. Germline V gene data show CDR1 as MNHEY and CDR2 as SMNVEV (reference sequence). CDR3 length equals 12 residues. The CDR3 coding sequence is TGTGCCAGCACCGAACCCGGGGGGACCCAGTACTTC. It specifies CASTEPGGTQYF.

The V gene is TRBV14, the J gene TRBJ1-2; TRBD1 matches at 9 bases. The CDR3 extends over 12 amino acids. J lost 8 bases, V lost 6 bases, and 4 bases had no gene match. The germline CDR1 and CDR2 sequences are SGHDN and FVKESK. This CDR3 is CASRTGGAGYTF. The CDR3 DNA is TGTGCCAGCAGAACAGGGGGCGCCGGCTACACCTTC.

The rearrangement uses TRBV29-1 and TRBJ2-1; TRBD2 might be the D (5 bases). Per germline, CDR1 SQVTM and CDR2 ANQGSEA. V lost 3 bases and J lost 8, with 17 bases in between. The CDR3 loop spans 14 amino acids. CDR3 in amino acids: CSVERAESTDEQFF. The CDR3 DNA follows: TGCAGCGTTGAGCGAGCGGAATCTACGGATGAGCAGTTCTTC.

The rearrangement joins TRBV2 to TRBJ2-7; no firm D call. Germline V lookup: CDR1 SNHLY, CDR2 FYNNEI. The CDR3 length is 14 residues. Trimming left V 6 bases short and J 2 bases short, with 14 bases between. For the CDR3, the DNA is TGTGCCAGCAGCGTGACACGGACCCCCTACGAGCAGTACTTC. Translation: CASSVTRTPYEQYF. The entire variable domain, with the rest obtained from reference TRBV2 and TRBJ2-7, is as follows: EPEVTQTPSHQVTQMGQEVILRCVPISNHLYFYWYRQILGQKVEFLVSFYNNEISEKSEIFDDQFSVERPDGSNFTLKIRSTKLEDSAMYFCASSVTRTPYEQYFGPGTRLTVT.

V is TRBV4-2 and J is TRBJ2-3, with 7 bases aligning to TRBD2. Trimming removed 0 bases from V and 1 base from J; junction bases left unmatched: 4. CDR1 is LGHNA, CDR2 YNFKEQ, per germline. The CDR3 has 16 residues. The CDR3 here is CASSQEGRGRTDTQYF. The CDR3 DNA sequence: TGTGCCAGCAGCCAAGAGGGGAGGGGCCGCACAGATACGCAGTATTTT.

The chain carries TRBV6-1 and TRBJ2-5; TRBD2 matches at 7 bases. Germline CDR1 and CDR2: MNHNS and SASEGT. The J segment lost 3 bases and the V segment lost 2 bases, leaving 3 bases of the junction unmatched. This CDR3 has 14 amino acids. CDR3 in amino acids: CASSEWLAEETQYF. The CDR3 nucleotides are TGTGCCAGCAGTGAATGGCTAGCGGAAGAGACCCAGTACTTC.

This chain links TRBV27 with TRBJ2-2; D unclear. The CDR3 extends over 18 amino acids. CDR1 and CDR2 from the germline V gene are MNHEY and SMNVEV (reference sequence). The ends were cut back, 2 bases at V and 0 bases at J, with 16 bases in the middle. CDR3 region: CASSLRIPSIPNTGELFF. CDR3 nucleotides: TGTGCCAGCAGTTTAAGGATTCCGTCTATCCCGAACACCGGGGAGCTGTTTTTT.

The chain combines TRBV7-9 with TRBJ2-7; no reliable D call. The germline V gene encodes CDR1 SEHNR and CDR2 FQNEAQ (reference sequence). The length of the CDR3 is 11 residues. V dropped 1 base and J dropped 5 bases, with 3 bases sitting between them. The DNA for the CDR3 is TGTGCCAGCAGCTTAGAAGACGAGCAGTACTTC. Translated: CASSLEDEQYF.

This clone was seen a few times. J is TRBJ2-1 and V is TRBV4-3; 11 positions match TRBD2. J lost 0 bases, V lost 4 bases, and 2 bases had no gene match. This CDR3 spans 16 amino acids. Germline V gene data show CDR1 as LGHNA and CDR2 as YSLEER. The CDR3 here is CASSLGTSGSYNEQFF. In nucleotides, the CDR3 is TGCGCCAGCAGCCTCGGGACTAGCGGCTCCTACAATGAGCAGTTCTTC.

This clone was seen only once. The gene calls are TRBV10-1 and TRBJ1-1, with D perhaps matching TRBD1 (5 bases). The CDR3 contains 13 residues. From germline, CDR1 is WNHNN and CDR2 SYGVQD (reference sequence). V lost 5 bases and J 4 bases, leaving 11 bases between the germline ends. DNA of the CDR3: TGCGCCAGCAGTTGGGGGGGGACCACTGAAGCTTTCTTT. This sequence encodes CASSWGGTTEAFF.

This clone has a single count. For the CDR3, the DNA is TGCGCCAGCAGCCAAAGGGTGGGGAGTCAGCCCCAGCATTTT. Its translation: CASSQRVGSQPQHF. The chain is built from TRBV4-3 and TRBJ1-5; no clear D. V was shortened by 2 bases and J by 6 bases, with 11 bases between the two germline ends. Looked up from germline, CDR1 is LGHNA and CDR2 is YSLEER. The CDR3 extends over 14 amino acids.

J is TRBJ2-7 and V is TRBV7-9; D is undetermined. The CDR3 sequence is 13 residues long. Germline CDR1 is SEHNR and CDR2 is FQNEAQ (reference sequence). Trimming took off 5 bases at V and 4 bases at J, with 12 bases between the two ends. CDR3 amino acids: CASSTLSPYEQYF. CDR3 sequence (DNA): TGTGCCAGCAGCACCCTATCCCCGTACGAGCAGTACTTC.

The chain has TRBV6-1 and TRBJ1-4, with TRBD1 identical over 12 bases. Trimming at V came to 1 base and at J to 8 bases, leaving 2 bases not matched to a gene. The germline CDR1 and CDR2 sequences are MNHNS and SASEGT. This CDR3 spans 15 amino acids. The CDR3 spells CASSEGGQGAEKLFF. In DNA form, the CDR3 reads TGTGCCAGCAGTGAAGGGGGACAGGGGGCGGAAAAACTGTTTTTT.

Written as DNA, the CDR3 is TGTGCCAGCAGTGATACGACAGGGGGAAGCAATCAGCCCCAGCATTTT. Translating it yields CASSDTTGGSNQPQHF. The chain couples TRBV2 to TRBJ1-5; TRBD1 matches 9 bases. Germline CDR1 SNHLY, CDR2 FYNNEI. The CDR3 has 16 residues. V lost 3 bases, J lost 1 base, and 4 bases stayed unmatched.

The chain links TRBV4-1 to TRBJ2-7; 9 bases map to TRBD2. The CDR3 spans 15 residues. Per germline, CDR1 MGHRA and CDR2 YSYEKL. V gave up 0 bases and J gave up 5 bases; unmatched junction bases: 5. The CDR3 coding sequence is TGCGCCAGCAGCCAAGATGGCGGGAGGGTGGACGAGCAGTACTTC. This gives the protein CASSQDGGRVDEQYF.

This chain connects TRBV10-3 to TRBJ2-1, with D perhaps matching TRBD2 (6 bases). Trimming removed 2 bases at V and 8 bases at J, with 16 bases between. The CDR3 totals 15 residues. In germline, CDR1 is ENHRY, CDR2 SYGVKD. The CDR3 DNA sequence: TGTGCCATCAGTGAGCAATCTATGGGGGGTCATGAGCAGTTCTTC. Amino acids: CAISEQSMGGHEQFF.

The rearrangement uses TRBV14 and TRBJ1-1, with 11 bases lining up with TRBD1. Trimming removed 4 bases from V and 4 bases from J; junction bases left unmatched: 8. In germline, CDR1 is SGHDN, CDR2 FVKESK. This CDR3 is built from 16 residues. The CDR3 nucleotides read TGTGCCAGCAGCCGCCTTTCCGGGACAGGGGGCACTGAAGCTTTCTTT. Residues: CASSRLSGTGGTEAFF.

The chain recombines TRBV15 with TRBJ2-5, with TRBD1 matching over 9 bases. V lost 0 bases, J lost 5 bases, and 4 bases stayed unmatched. Germline CDR1 is LNHNV and CDR2 is YYDKDF (reference sequence). This CDR3 contains 15 residues. The CDR3 DNA sequence: TGTGCCACCAGCAGAGACGTCACAGGGGGCGAGACCCAGTACTTC. This translates into CATSRDVTGGETQYF.

The J gene is TRBJ2-1, the V gene TRBV11-2; 9 bases are shared with TRBD2. CDR1 and CDR2 from the germline V gene are SGHAT and FQNNGV. This CDR3 comprises 17 residues. V shed 5 bases and J 0 bases; nucleotides not matched to a gene: 8. The CDR3 protein is CASSPSLSGSSYNEQFF. CDR3 nucleotide sequence: TGTGCCAGCAGCCCAAGTCTTAGCGGGAGCTCCTACAATGAGCAGTTCTTC.

V and J are TRBV6-1 and TRBJ2-5, with 9 bases matching TRBD1. The V and J ends lost 0 bases and 5 bases, in that order; junction bases with no gene match: 1. Germline V gene lookup returns CDR1 MNHNS and CDR2 SASEGT. CDR3 length: 14 amino acids. CDR3 sequence (DNA): TGTGCCAGCAGTGAAGCGACAGGGGGGGAGACCCAGTACTTC. Protein sequence: CASSEATGGETQYF.

The chain recombines TRBV5-1 with TRBJ2-4; a possible D gene is TRBD2 (5 bases). The CDR3 contains 13 residues. CDR1 and CDR2 (germline): SGHRS, YFSETQ. Trimming cost V 3 bases and J 5 bases, with 9 bases left between them. CDR3 loop: CASSSGVQNIQYF. As DNA, the CDR3 is TGCGCCAGCAGCTCCGGGGTCCAAAACATTCAGTACTTC.

The chain couples TRBV4-1 to TRBJ2-3; D is ambiguous. The CDR3 has 14 residues. Germline CDR1 MGHRA, CDR2 YSYEKL. V dropped 1 base and J dropped 1 base, with 6 bases sitting between them. DNA for the CDR3: TGCGCCAGCAGCCAAGCTCAGGGCACAGATACGCAGTATTTT. Protein: CASSQAQGTDTQYF.

The CDR3 reads CASSFRDRGTTEAFF. The CDR3 DNA reads as TGTGCCAGCAGTTTTAGGGACAGGGGGACCACTGAAGCTTTCTTT. This sequence joins TRBV28 and TRBJ1-1; 11 bases line up with TRBD1. CDR1 is MDHEN and CDR2 is SYDVKM in the germline V gene. This CDR3 has 15 amino acids. The V gene end was trimmed by 3 bases and the J gene end by 4 bases; junction bases not matched to a gene: 4.

The J gene is TRBJ2-4, the V gene TRBV7-2; a weak D match, TRBD2 (6 bases). V lost 6 bases to trimming and J lost 10 bases, with 25 bases between them. Germline CDR1 SGHTA, CDR2 FQGNSA. CDR3 size: 16 residues. The DNA for the CDR3 is TGTGCCAGCAGGTTGGAAGGAGCGGGTCAACAAGGGATTCAGTACTTC. As protein: CASRLEGAGQQGIQYF. The full variable domain, with the rest looked up from reference TRBV7-2 and TRBJ2-4, is GAGVSQSPSNKVTEKGKDVELRCDPISGHTALYWYRQSLGQGLEFLIYFQGNSAPDKSGLPSDRFSAERTGGSVSTLTIQRTQQEDSAVYLCASRLEGAGQQGIQYFGAGTRLSVL.

The chain has TRBV27 and TRBJ1-4; maybe TRBD1 (6 bases). Germline CDR1 MNHEY, CDR2 SMNVEV (reference sequence). The CDR3 is 15 amino acids. Trimming took 3 bases from V and 10 from J, leaving 18 bases between them. The CDR3 DNA is TGTGCCAGCAGTTTGGGGCAGGGGTTGGGTGGAAAACTGTTTTTT. Translated, it gives CASSLGQGLGGKLFF.